This TCR beta chain was recorded in a study of vaccination effects on CD4 cells after COVID-19 (dated by TCRdb to between 2021 and 2024). Study-wide context: In the ViraFEST assay, PBMC were stimulated with viral peptide pools, and TCR sequencing was then used to find antigen-specific CD4+ T cell clonotypes based on their expansion. Post-vaccine samples across the study were collected a median of 72 days after the second dose, with a range of 14 to 241. After vaccination, three convalescent patients were sampled both early (day +14) and late (day +241, +227, +161 respectively). In both COVID-19 convalescent patients and infection-naive vaccine recipients, the study compared SARS-CoV-2 spike-specific CD4+ TCR repertoires from before mRNA vaccination with those from after it. Around 2.1 million PBMC per well were cultured with about 9.6 ug/ml peptides in IMDM containing about 5% human AB serum, about 9.6 IU/ml IL-2 and gentamicin. The Oncomine TCR Beta short-read assay on an Illumina iSeq 100 was used to sequence cultures from other donors in the study. Altogether, some 10 COVID-19 convalescent patients and several SARS-CoV-2-naive healthy vaccine recipients made up the full study.

Concerning this clone itself: Its recognized antigen is unknown. There are no base qualities to consult, and no much larger clone falls within one base.

After 10 days of culture, CD4+ T cells were isolated with the EasySep CD4+ T cell isolation kit. Convalescent patients had PCR-confirmed SARS-CoV-2 infection between March and December 2020, before Alpha, Beta and Delta variants emerged in the United States. Participants received two doses of either the BNT162b2 or the mRNA-1273 mRNA SARS-CoV-2 vaccine. On days 3 and 7, half of the culture medium was replaced with fresh IL-2-containing medium. Each peptide stimulation condition was cultured in triplicate wells unless otherwise noted. PBMC were separated from whole blood using Ficoll-Paque Plus gradient centrifugation and were then either cryopreserved at -140C or used fresh. Genomic DNA was extracted from cultured CD4+ T cells with the QIAamp micro DNA kit. On the study overall, not on this receptor specifically: Marked clonal contraction was observed in both infection-induced and vaccine-induced clones at late post-vaccination timepoints, consistent with waning T cell responses. In convalescent patients, the post-vaccine spike-reactive repertoire was composed mainly of new vaccine-induced clones that were largely distinct from infection-induced clones. The study was limited by a small number of convalescent patients, and early post-infection timepoints were lacking.

From the germline V gene, CDR1 is SGHRS and CDR2 is YFSETQ. V was cut back by 4 bases and J by 3 bases, leaving a gap of 16 bases between them. CDR3 length: 15 amino acids, cysteine to phenylalanine. The kept DNA is CDR3 alone, 45 bases in frame from the first base. The library was obtained by the immunoSEQ multiplex PCR assay. TCR beta CDR3 sequencing was performed on DNA from the cultured, isolated CD4+ T cells. As for the original processing: Non-productive TCR sequences were discarded, and reads were trimmed to the CDR3 region, with only CDR3s of 7 or more amino acids retained. Antigen-specific clonotypes were identified with the MANAFEST web app by comparing expansion in peptide wells against reference cultures. To be called positive, a clone needed expansion at FDR<0.05 compared with the reference and with all other wells, an odds ratio greater than 5, and a frequency greater than 0.1% in two replicate wells. Clonotypes significantly expanded in SARS-CoV-2 spike wells and in at least one common cold coronavirus spike condition were defined as cross-reactive. CDR3 similarity was assessed by Levenshtein distance using the stringdist R package, and unrooted trees were constructed with ape in R 3.6.1. The table comes from immuneACCESS by way of TCRdb, which keeps in-frame sequences with V and J called. Part of the clones is missing from these tables; in studies checked, under half for an unresolved V gene and the rest for unknown reasons. That table is the source of V, J and clone size, and D and trimming were worked out from the DNA. The sample table contains tens of thousands of clones; only one count was recorded for around 72% of them. Together, the top ten hold 6.5% to 7.5% of the sample.

This TCR was recovered from a human donor who had a prior SARS-CoV-2 infection. The rearrangement combines TRBV5-1 with TRBJ1-2; there is no confident call for the D gene. The sample in question was CD4+ T cells from PBMCs cultured without peptide, obtained after COVID-19 vaccination. The CDR3 amino acid sequence is: CASSPIGQLYYGYTF. The base sequence is TGCGCCAGCAGCCCCATAGGGCAGCTATACTATGGCTACACCTTC.